One and the same sample provided the 12 T cell receptor beta chains below, sequenced in a study of blood T cell repertoires in COVID-19. TCRdb keeps only in-frame clones here, not all; method: immunoSEQ multiplex PCR. The table records about 360,000 clones, around 90% of them present only once. The sequencing sample was made of PBMCs or T cells enriched from blood (not recorded which). These receptors all come from a middle-aged woman with acute COVID-19.

The chain joins TRBV7-2 to TRBJ1-5; the match to TRBD1 covers 7 bases. Trimming at V came to 1 base and at J to 5 bases, leaving 5 bases not matched to a gene. In germline, CDR1 is SGHTA, CDR2 FQGNSA. The CDR3 is 15 amino acids. The CDR3 DNA sequence: TGTGCCAGCAGCTTAGATTTACAGGGGTATCAGCCCCAGCATTTT. It is translated as CASSLDLQGYQPQHF.

The V gene is TRBV6-5, the J gene TRBJ2-6, with D hard to call. With 4 bases removed from V and 1 base from J, the gap between germline ends came to 5 bases. The germline gives CDR1 MNHEY, CDR2 SVGAGI. There are 14 residues in the CDR3. DNA of the CDR3: TGTGCCAGCAGTTCAAATTCTGGGGCCAACGTCCTGACTTTC. This sequence encodes CASSSNSGANVLTF.

This chain links TRBV30 with TRBJ1-6; no clear D. Trimming stripped 1 base from V and 7 bases from J, with 8 bases between. This CDR3 has 13 residues. Germline loops: CDR1 GTSNPN, CDR2 SVGIG (reference sequence). DNA for the CDR3: TGTGCCTGGAGTGAGCCTCCCAATTCACCCCTCCACTTT. Protein: CAWSEPPNSPLHF.

This chain links TRBV28 with TRBJ1-2; TRBD1 agrees at 7 bases. The CDR3 consists of 15 residues. Germline assignment: CDR1 MDHEN and CDR2 SYDVKM. Unmatched junction bases numbered 5, after V lost 2 bases and J lost 2 bases. In nucleotides, the CDR3 is TGTGCCAGCAGTTTAGGGGGGACAGCAAACTATGGCTACACCTTC. Residues: CASSLGGTANYGYTF.

This sequence joins TRBV7-8 and TRBJ2-2; 10 positions match TRBD2. CDR1 SGHVS and CDR2 FQNEAQ come from the germline V gene. CDR3 length: 15 amino acids. Trimming removed 6 bases from V and 3 bases from J; junction bases left unmatched: 4. CDR3 nucleotides: TGTGCCAGCAGTCCTCTAGCGGGGGACACCGGGGAGCTGTTTTTT. Protein product: CASSPLAGDTGELFF.

This clone has a handful of counts. CDR3 protein: CASSLSGTTKRETQYF. In nucleotides, the CDR3 is TGTGCCAGCAGCTTATCCGGGACAACAAAGAGGGAGACCCAGTACTTC. V gene TRBV5-6 combines with J gene TRBJ2-5, with a possible D match to TRBD1 (6 bases). CDR1 is SGHDT, CDR2 YYEEEE, per germline. The CDR3 totals 16 residues. V lost 2 bases, J lost 5 bases, and 19 bases lay in between.

V is TRBV6-1 and J is TRBJ1-2; possibly TRBD1 for D (5 bases). Germline V CDR1 and CDR2: MNHNS, SASEGT. There are 14 residues in the CDR3. The germline V and J ends were trimmed by 3 bases and 4 bases, with 12 bases remaining between them. The CDR3 coding sequence is TGTGCCAGCAGTGACATCGGGGGGTTCTATGGCTACACCTTC. Translating it yields CASSDIGGFYGYTF.

The chain employs TRBV20-1 and TRBJ1-5; 7 bases align to TRBD1. The V segment lost 3 bases and the J segment 6 bases; nucleotides outside the gene matches: 11. The germline V gene encodes CDR1 DFQATT and CDR2 SNEGSKA (reference sequence). The CDR3 has 15 amino acids. For the CDR3, the DNA is TGCAGTGCTAGTCGGTCAGGGGGTCGTAGTCAGCCCCAGCATTTT. Translation: CSASRSGGRSQPQHF.

The chain uses TRBV30 and TRBJ1-1; 7 positions agree with TRBD1. CDR1 is GTSNPN and CDR2 is SVGIG in the germline V gene (reference sequence). The junction had 10 bases not matched to a gene; V was cut back by 3 bases and J by 3 bases. The CDR3 totals 15 residues. This CDR3 is CAWRGPKGTDTEAFF. The CDR3 nucleotides are TGTGCCTGGAGAGGACCAAAGGGGACAGACACTGAAGCTTTCTTT.

This sequence joins TRBV5-1 and TRBJ2-1, with a weak D call TRBD1 (5 bases). The V gene's germline CDR1 is SGHRS and CDR2 YFSETQ. This CDR3 is 13 amino acids long. Trimming removed 1 base at V and 6 bases at J, with 8 bases between. CDR3 loop: CASSLNRFNEQFF. The CDR3 DNA follows: TGCGCCAGCAGCTTGAACAGGTTCAATGAGCAGTTCTTC.

This chain joins TRBV24-1 and TRBJ2-2; 8 bases are a match to TRBD2. The CDR3 extends over 17 amino acids. Looked up from germline, CDR1 is KGHDR and CDR2 is SFDVKD. J gave up 7 bases and V 5 bases, and 14 bases lay outside the gene matches. The CDR3: CATSAPTGSGGHGELFF. The CDR3 DNA sequence: TGTGCCACCAGTGCCCCCACCGGCAGCGGGGGTCACGGGGAGCTGTTTTTT.

The V and J genes are TRBV15 and TRBJ2-1; D gene ambiguous. Trimming took 2 bases from V and 4 from J, leaving 3 bases between them. The CDR3 runs to 12 residues. CDR1 LNHNV and CDR2 YYDKDF come from the germline V gene (reference sequence). The CDR3 spells CATSRPYNEQFF. The CDR3 nucleotides read TGTGCCACCAGCAGACCTTACAATGAGCAGTTCTTC.